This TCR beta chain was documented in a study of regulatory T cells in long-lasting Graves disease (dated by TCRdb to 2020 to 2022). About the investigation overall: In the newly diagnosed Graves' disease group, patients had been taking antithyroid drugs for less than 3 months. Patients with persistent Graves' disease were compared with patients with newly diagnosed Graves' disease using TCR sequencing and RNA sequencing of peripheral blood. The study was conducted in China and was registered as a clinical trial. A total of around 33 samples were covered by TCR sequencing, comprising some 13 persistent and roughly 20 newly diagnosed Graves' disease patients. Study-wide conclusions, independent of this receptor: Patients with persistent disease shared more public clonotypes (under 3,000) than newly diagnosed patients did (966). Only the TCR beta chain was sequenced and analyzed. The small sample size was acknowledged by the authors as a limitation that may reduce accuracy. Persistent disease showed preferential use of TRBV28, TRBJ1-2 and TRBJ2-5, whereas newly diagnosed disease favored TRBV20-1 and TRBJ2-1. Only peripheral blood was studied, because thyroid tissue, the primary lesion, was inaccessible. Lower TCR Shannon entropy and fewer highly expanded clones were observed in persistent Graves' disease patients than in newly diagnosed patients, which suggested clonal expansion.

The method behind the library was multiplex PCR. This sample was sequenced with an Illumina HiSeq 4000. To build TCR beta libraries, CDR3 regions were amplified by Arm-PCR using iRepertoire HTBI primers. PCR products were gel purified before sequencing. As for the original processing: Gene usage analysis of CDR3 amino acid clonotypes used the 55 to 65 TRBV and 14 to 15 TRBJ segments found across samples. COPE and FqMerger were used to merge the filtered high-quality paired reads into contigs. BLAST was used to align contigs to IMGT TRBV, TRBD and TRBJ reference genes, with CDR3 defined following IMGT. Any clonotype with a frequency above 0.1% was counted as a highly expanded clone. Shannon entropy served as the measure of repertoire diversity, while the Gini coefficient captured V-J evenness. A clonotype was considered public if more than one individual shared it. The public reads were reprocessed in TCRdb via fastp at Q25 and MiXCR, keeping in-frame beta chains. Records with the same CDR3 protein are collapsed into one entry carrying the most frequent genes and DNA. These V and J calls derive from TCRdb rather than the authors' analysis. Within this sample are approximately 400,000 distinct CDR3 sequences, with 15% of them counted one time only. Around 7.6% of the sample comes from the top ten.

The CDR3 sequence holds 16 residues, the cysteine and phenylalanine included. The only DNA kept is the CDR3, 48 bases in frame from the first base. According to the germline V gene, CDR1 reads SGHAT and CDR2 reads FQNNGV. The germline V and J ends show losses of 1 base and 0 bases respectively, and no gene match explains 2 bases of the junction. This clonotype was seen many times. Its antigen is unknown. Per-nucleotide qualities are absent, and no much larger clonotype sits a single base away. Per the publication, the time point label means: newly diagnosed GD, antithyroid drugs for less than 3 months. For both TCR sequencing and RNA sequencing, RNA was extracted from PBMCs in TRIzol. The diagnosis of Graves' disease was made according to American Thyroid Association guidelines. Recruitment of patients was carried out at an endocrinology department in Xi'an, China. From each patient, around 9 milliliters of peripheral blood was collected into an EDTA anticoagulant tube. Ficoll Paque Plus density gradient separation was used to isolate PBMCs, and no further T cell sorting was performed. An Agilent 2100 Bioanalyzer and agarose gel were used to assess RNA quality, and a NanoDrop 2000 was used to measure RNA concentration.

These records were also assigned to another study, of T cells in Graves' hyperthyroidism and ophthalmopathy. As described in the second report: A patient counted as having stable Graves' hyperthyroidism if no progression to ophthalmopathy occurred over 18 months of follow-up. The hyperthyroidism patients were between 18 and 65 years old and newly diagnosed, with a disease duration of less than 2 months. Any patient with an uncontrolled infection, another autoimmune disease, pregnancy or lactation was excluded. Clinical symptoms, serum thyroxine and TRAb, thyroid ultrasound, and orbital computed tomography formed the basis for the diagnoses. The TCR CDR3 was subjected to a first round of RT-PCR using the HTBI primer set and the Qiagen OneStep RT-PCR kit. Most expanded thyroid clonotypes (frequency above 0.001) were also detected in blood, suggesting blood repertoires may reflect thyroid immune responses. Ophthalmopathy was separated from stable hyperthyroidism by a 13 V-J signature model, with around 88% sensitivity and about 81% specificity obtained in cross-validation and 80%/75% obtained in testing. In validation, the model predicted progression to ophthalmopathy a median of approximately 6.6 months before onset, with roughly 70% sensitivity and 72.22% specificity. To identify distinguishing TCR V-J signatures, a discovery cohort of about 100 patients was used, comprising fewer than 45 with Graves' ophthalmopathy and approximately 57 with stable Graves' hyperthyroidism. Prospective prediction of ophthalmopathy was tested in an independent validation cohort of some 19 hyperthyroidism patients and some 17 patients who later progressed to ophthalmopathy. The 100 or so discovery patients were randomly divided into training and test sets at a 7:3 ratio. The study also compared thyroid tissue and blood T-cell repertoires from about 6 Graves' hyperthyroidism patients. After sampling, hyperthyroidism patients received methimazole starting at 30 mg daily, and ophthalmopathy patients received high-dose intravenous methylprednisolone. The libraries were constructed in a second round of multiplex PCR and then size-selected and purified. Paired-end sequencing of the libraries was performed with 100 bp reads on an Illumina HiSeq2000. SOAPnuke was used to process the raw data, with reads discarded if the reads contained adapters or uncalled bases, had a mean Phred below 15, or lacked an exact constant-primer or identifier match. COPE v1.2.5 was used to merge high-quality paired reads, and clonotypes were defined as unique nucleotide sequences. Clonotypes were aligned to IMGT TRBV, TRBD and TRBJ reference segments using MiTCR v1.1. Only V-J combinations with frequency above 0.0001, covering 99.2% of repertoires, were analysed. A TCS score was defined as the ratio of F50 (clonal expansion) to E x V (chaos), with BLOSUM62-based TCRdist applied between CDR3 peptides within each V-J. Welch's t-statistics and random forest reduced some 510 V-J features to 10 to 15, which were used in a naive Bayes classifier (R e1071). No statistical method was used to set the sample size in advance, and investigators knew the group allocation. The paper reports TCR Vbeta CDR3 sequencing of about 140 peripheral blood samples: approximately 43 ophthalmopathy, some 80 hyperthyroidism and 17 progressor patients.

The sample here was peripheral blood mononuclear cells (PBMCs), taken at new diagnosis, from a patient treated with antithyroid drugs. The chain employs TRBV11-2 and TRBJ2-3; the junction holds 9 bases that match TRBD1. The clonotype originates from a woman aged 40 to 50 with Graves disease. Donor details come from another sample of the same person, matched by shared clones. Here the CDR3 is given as CASSLAGQGSTDTQYF. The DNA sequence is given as TGTGCCAGCAGCTTAGCGGGACAGGGAAGCACAGATACGCAGTATTTT.